This T cell receptor (beta chain) was sequenced in a study of cytomegalovirus exposure and HLA in healthy donors. Regarding the study as a whole: Reportedly, TCR beta sequences accurately predicted HLA-A and HLA-B alleles in most subjects. An analysis that was carried out later associated 15,000 to 20,000 TCR beta sequences with HLA alleles at 0.05 false discovery rate. Despite most TCR sequences being rare, some public TCRs occurred in many donors.

This clone was observed a handful of times. What it recognizes is unknown. PCR amplification relied on 60 Vbeta primers (plus 13 Jbeta primers). Study processing details: In a later analysis, of around 85 million unique beta chains, some 10 million appeared in at least two donors. Here immunoSEQ multiplex PCR was the method, and the copy in TCRdb shows in-frame clones only, minus some. The DNA gave D and trimming, while V, J and clone size come from that table. The sample has 150,000 to 200,000 clones; over 65% are singletons. The CDR3 has 15 residues. Germline V CDR1 and CDR2: ENHRY, SYGVKD. Unmatched junction bases numbered 4, after V lost 0 bases and J lost 5 bases.

This clonotype originated in a woman in her twenties or thirties in good health and CMV-seronegative. V is TRBV10-3 and J is TRBJ2-1, with 7 nucleotides matching TRBD1. Sequencing input: PBMCs. The CDR3 coding sequence is TGTGCCATCAGTGAGTCGACACAGGGGAACAATGAGCAGTTCTTC. The encoded protein is CAISESTQGNNEQFF.